The present TCR beta chain was sequenced within a study of blood T cell repertoires in COVID-19 (dated by TCRdb to 2019 to 2021). For context, the study as a whole: Collaborator samples came from the United States, Italy and Spain and covered acute and convalescent phases of COVID-19. The prospective study material was composed of cDNA or gDNA derived from T cells, B-cell-depleted T cells, or PBMCs. The repertoires were released in a freely available public database intended as a resource for research on the immune response to SARS-CoV-2. Sample metadata almost always included a de-identified subject ID, COVID-19 status, age in years and sex. Where available, HLA class I and class II types were obtained from metadata supplied by the sample provider rather than from assay-based typing. Subjects who had been exposed to COVID-19, were actively infected with it, or had recovered from it provided the deeply sampled blood TCRbeta repertoires that made up the dataset. Samples were obtained from the ongoing ImmuneRACE study (first 160 participants) and from over a thousand subjects provided by 6 global collaborators. What the authors observed across the whole study: The amount of clinical and demographic metadata varied by source and participant and was provided uncurated.

As concerns this clone: What this receptor recognizes is not known. No quality values exist for individual bases; no much larger clone is one base distant.

The immunoSEQ Assay, a bias-controlled multiplex PCR, was used to amplify TCRbeta CDR3 regions from genomic DNA. In the authors' own workflow: Nucleated cell counts per sample were estimated from amplification of reference gene primers within the assay. To quantify the absolute abundance of each unique TCRbeta CDR3 rearrangement, sequence reads were collapsed and filtered. For each sample, productive Simpson clonality was calculated as the square root of Simpson's diversity index over productive rearrangements. TCRdb carries this immuneACCESS record with in-frame sequences only. Its versions omit some clonotypes, under half of them owing to an unresolved V gene in the studies checked, with the rest unexplained. V, J and clone size reflect that table, while D and trimming were determined from the DNA. Within this sample are 250,000 to 350,000 clones, with more than 90% of them counted one time only. The ten top clones hold 2.6% of the sample.

In the prospective study, participants were about 18 to 100 years old, resided in about two dozen geographic areas of the United States, and were enrolled through a virtual design. Cohort assignment in the prospective study relied on participant-reported clinical history from a screening survey and a study questionnaire. Recovered participants in ImmuneRACE Cohort 3 were defined by two consecutive negative NP/OP PCR tests, clearance by a healthcare professional, or resolution of symptoms. In the prospective study, whole blood, serum and a nasopharyngeal or oropharyngeal swab were collected from each participant by mobile phlebotomists. Over a roughly 2-month period, participants in the prospective study had the option of providing additional blood draws and questionnaires. Blood samples from the prospective study were shipped frozen or at room temperature prior to DNA extraction. Cut back by 3 bases and 5 bases, the V and J ends lie 16 bases apart. CDR1 KGHSH and CDR2 LQKENI are derived from the germline V gene. The cysteine opens and the phenylalanine closes a CDR3 of 15 amino acids. Only the CDR3 portion is preserved as DNA: 45 bases, with reading frame beginning at the first base.

The sample taken for sequencing was PBMCs or T cells enriched from blood (not recorded which). Here the chain combines TRBV18 and TRBJ1-2; the D gene is perhaps TRBD1, from 5 matching bases. This TCR was sampled from a man aged 55 to 69 who had recovered from COVID-19. Here is the DNA: TGTGCCAGCTCACCGTCCGGGACTGCTTCGTATGGCTACACCTTC. Translated, it reads CASSPSGTASYGYTF.